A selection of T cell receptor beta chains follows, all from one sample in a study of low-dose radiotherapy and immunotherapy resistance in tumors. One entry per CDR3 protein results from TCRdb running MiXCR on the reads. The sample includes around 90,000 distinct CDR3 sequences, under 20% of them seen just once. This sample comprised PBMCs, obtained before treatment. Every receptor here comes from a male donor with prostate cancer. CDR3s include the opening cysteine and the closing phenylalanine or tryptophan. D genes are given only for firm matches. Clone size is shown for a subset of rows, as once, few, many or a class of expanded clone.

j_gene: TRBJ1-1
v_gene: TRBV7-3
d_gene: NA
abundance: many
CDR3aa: CASSQDRNTEAFF
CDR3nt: TGTGCCAGCAGCCAAGACAGGAACACTGAAGCTTTCTTT

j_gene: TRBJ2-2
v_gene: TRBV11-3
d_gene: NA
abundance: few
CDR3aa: CASSPGQYANTGELFF
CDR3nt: TGTGCCAGCAGCCCAGGACAGTACGCGAACACCGGGGAGCTGTTTTTT

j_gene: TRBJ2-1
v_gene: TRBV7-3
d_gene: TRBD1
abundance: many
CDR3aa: CASSLMPGGPYNEQFF
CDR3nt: TGTGCCAGCAGCTTAATGCCAGGGGGACCCTACAATGAGCAGTTCTTC

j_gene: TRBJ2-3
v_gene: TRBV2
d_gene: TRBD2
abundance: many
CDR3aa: CASTGGPPDTQYF
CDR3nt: TGTGCCAGCACGGGAGGGCCCCCAGATACGCAGTATTTT

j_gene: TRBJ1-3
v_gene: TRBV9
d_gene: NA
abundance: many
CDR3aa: CASSVEQGSGNTIYF
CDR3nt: TGTGCCAGCAGCGTAGAACAGGGCTCTGGAAACACCATATATTTT

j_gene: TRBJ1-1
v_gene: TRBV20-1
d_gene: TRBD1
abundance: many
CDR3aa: CSAGERTGGLNTEAFF
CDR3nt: TGCAGTGCTGGCGAGAGGACAGGGGGATTGAACACTGAAGCTTTCTTT

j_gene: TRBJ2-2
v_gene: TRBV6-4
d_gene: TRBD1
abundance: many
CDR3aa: CASSLDRGGELFF
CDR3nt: TGTGCCAGCAGTCTGGACAGGGGGGGGGAGCTGTTTTTT

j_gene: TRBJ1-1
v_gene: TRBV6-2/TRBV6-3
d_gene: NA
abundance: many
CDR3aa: CASSRSVMNTEAFF
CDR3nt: TGTGCCAGCAGCCGGTCGGTTATGAACACTGAAGCTTTCTTT

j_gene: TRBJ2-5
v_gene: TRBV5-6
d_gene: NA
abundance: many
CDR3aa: CASAIGARETQYF
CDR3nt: TGTGCCTCTGCGATCGGGGCTCGGGAGACCCAGTACTTC

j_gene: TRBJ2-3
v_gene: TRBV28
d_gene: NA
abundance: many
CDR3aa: CASSPRPPTDTQYF
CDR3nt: TGTGCCAGCAGTCCCAGGCCCCCCACAGATACGCAGTATTTT

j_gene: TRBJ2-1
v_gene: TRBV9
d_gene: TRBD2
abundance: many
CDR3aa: CASSVGTSGGAFEQFF
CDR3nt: TGTGCCAGCAGCGTTGGAACTAGCGGGGGGGCATTTGAGCAGTTCTTC

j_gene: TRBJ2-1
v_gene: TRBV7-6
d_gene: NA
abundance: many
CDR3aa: CASSLSAYSSYNEQFF
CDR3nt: TGTGCCAGCAGCTTAAGTGCCTACAGCTCCTACAATGAGCAGTTCTTC

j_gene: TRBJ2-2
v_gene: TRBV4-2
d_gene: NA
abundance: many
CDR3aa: CASSQDRTGELFF
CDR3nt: TGTGCCAGCAGCCAAGATCGGACCGGGGAGCTGTTTTTT

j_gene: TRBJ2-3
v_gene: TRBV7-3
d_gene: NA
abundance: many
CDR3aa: CATRAGGSTDTQYF
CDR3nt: TGTGCCACCCGGGCAGGCGGGAGCACAGATACGCAGTATTTT

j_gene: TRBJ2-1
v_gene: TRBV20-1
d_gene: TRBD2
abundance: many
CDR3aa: CSARGVGTSGRYNEQFF
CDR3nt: TGCAGTGCTAGAGGGGTAGGGACTAGCGGGAGGTACAATGAGCAGTTCTTC

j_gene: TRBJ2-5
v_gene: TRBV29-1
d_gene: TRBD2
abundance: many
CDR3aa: CSGTSGGAGETQYF
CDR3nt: TGCAGCGGAACAAGCGGGGGGGCCGGTGAGACCCAGTACTTC

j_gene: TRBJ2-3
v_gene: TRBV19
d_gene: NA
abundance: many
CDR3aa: CASRTEDTDTQYF
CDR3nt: TGTGCCAGTAGGACAGAAGACACAGATACGCAGTATTTT

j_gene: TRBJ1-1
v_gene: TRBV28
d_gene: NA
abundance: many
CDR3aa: CATAAARNTEAFF
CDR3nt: TGTGCCACCGCGGCAGCCCGGAACACTGAAGCTTTCTTT

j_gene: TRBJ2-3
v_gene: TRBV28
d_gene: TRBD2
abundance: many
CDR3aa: CASSREGATLADTQYF
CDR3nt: TGTGCCAGCAGTAGGGAGGGCGCCACCCTGGCGGATACGCAGTATTTT

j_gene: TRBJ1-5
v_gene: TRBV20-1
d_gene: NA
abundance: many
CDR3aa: CSAGSQGVNQPQHF
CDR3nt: TGCAGTGCTGGGAGTCAGGGCGTCAATCAGCCCCAGCATTTT

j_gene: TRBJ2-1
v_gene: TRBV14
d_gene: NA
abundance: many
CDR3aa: CASSQVSGARGSYNEQFF
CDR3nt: TGTGCCAGCAGCCAAGTTTCAGGGGCCCGAGGCTCCTACAATGAGCAGTTCTTC

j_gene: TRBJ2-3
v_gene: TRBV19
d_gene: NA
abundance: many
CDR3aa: CASSISGSLLDDTQYF
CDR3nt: TGTGCCAGTAGTATTTCTGGGAGCCTATTGGACGATACGCAGTATTTT

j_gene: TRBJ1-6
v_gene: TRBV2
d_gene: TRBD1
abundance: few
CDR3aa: CARQGQGDSYNSPLHF
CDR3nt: TGTGCCAGACAGGGACAGGGGGACTCCTATAATTCACCCCTCCACTTT

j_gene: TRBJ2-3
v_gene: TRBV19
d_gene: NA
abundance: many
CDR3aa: CASKAASSTDTQYF
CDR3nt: TGTGCCAGTAAGGCGGCCTCTAGCACAGATACGCAGTATTTT

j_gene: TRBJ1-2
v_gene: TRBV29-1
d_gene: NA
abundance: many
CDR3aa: CSVAAGDNYGYTF
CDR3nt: TGCAGCGTGGCGGCAGGGGATAACTATGGCTACACCTTC

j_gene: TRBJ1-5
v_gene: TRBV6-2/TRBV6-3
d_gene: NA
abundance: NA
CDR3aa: CASIPAGGNQPQHF
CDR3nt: TGTGCCAGCATCCCAGCTGGCGGCAATCAGCCCCAGCATTTT

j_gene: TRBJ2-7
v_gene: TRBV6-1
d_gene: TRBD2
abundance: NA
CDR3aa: CASSELAGGPNEQYF
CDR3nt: TGTGCCAGCAGTGAACTAGCGGGAGGGCCTAACGAGCAGTACTTC

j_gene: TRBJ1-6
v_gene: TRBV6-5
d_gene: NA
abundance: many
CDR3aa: CASSYLRGGGENNSPLHF
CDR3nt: TGTGCCAGCAGTTACCTACGCGGGGGGGGAGAAAATAATTCACCCCTCCACTTT

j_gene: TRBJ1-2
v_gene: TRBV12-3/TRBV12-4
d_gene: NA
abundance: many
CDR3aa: CASRKIEGGGYTF
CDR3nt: TGTGCCAGCCGGAAGATCGAGGGGGGAGGCTACACCTTC

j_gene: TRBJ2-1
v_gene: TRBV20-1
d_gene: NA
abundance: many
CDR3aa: CSATGLEGSNEQFF
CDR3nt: TGCAGTGCTACGGGACTTGAAGGGAGCAATGAGCAGTTCTTC

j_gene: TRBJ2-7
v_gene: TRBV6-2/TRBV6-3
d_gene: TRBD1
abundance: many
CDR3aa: CASSYSSAGQGAYEQYF
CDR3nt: TGTGCCAGCAGTTACTCTTCAGCGGGACAGGGGGCCTACGAGCAGTACTTC

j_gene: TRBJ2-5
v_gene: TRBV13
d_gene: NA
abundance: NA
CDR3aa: CASSEGARTEETQYF
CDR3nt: TGTGCCAGCAGCGAGGGCGCGAGGACCGAAGAGACCCAGTACTTC

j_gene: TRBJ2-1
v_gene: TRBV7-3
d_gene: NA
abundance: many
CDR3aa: CASSSSVGEQFF
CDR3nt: TGTGCCAGCAGCTCCTCTGTGGGTGAGCAGTTCTTC

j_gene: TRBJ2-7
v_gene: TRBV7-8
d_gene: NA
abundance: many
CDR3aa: CASTASYEQYF
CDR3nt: TGTGCCAGTACGGCCTCCTACGAGCAGTACTTC

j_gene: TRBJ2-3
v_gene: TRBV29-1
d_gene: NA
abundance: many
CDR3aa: CSVEGEEATDTQYF
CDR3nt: TGCAGCGTTGAAGGTGAGGAGGCGACAGATACGCAGTATTTT

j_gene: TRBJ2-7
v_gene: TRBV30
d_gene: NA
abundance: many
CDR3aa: CAWSVGAGTYEQYF
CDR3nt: TGTGCCTGGAGTGTGGGGGCGGGGACCTACGAGCAGTACTTC

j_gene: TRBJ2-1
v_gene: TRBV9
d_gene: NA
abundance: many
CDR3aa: CASSAQYNEQFF
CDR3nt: TGTGCCAGCAGCGCGCAGTACAATGAGCAGTTCTTC

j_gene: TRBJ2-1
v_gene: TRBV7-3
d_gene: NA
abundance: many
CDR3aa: CASSLSGGPYNEQFF
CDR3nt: TGTGCCAGCAGCTTAAGTGGGGGCCCCTACAATGAGCAGTTCTTC

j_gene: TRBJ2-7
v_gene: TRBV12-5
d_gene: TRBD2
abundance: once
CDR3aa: CASEREAYEQYF
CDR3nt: TGTGCTAGTGAGCGGGAGGCCTACGAGCAGTACTTC

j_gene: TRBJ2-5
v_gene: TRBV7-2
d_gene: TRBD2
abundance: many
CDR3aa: CASSPGTSRETQYF
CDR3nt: TGTGCCAGCAGCCCGGGGACTAGTAGAGAGACCCAGTACTTC

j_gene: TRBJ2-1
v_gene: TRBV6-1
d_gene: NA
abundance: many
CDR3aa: CASSLGPRSHEGEFF
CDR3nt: TGTGCCAGCAGCCTAGGACCTCGATCACACGAAGGAGAGTTCTTC

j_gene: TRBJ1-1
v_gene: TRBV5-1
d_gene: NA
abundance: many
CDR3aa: CASSGNIGSTSTEAFF
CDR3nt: TGCGCCAGCAGCGGGAACATCGGCAGTACGTCTACTGAAGCTTTCTTT

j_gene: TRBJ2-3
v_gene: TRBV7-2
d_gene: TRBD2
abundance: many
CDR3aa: CASSLTSGGAPGTQYF
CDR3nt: TGTGCCAGCAGCCTAACTAGCGGGGGGGCGCCGGGTACGCAGTATTTT

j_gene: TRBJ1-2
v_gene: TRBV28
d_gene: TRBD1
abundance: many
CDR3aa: CASSLGTAYGYTF
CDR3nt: TGTGCCAGCAGTTTAGGGACAGCCTATGGCTACACCTTC

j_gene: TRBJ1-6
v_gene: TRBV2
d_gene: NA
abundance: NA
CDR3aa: CASRKLREAAPLHF
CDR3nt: TGTGCCAGCAGGAAACTCCGCGAGGCCGCACCCCTCCACTTT

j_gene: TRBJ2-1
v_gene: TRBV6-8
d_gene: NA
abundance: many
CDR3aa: CASSYEARYNEQFF
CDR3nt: TGTGCCAGCAGTTACGAGGCTAGATACAATGAGCAGTTCTTC

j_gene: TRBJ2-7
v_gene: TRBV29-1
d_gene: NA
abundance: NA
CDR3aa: CSVELGLGGSSEQYF
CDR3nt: TGCAGCGTTGAATTGGGCTTGGGGGGAAGCAGCGAGCAGTACTTC

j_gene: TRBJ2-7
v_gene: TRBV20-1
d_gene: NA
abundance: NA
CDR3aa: CSAREIVYEQYF
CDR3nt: TGCAGTGCTAGAGAGATTGTGTACGAGCAGTACTTC

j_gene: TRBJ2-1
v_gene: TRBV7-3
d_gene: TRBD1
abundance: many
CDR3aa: CASSFLIGTDHNEQFF
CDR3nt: TGTGCCAGCAGCTTCCTCATAGGGACAGACCACAATGAGCAGTTCTTC

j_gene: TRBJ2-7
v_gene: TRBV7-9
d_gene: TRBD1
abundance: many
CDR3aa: CASNRPGQQYEQYF
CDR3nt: TGTGCCAGCAACCGGCCGGGACAGCAATACGAGCAGTACTTC

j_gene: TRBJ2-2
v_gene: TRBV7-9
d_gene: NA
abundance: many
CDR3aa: CASSSGALNTGELFF
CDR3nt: TGTGCCAGCAGCTCCGGGGCGCTGAACACCGGGGAGCTGTTTTTT